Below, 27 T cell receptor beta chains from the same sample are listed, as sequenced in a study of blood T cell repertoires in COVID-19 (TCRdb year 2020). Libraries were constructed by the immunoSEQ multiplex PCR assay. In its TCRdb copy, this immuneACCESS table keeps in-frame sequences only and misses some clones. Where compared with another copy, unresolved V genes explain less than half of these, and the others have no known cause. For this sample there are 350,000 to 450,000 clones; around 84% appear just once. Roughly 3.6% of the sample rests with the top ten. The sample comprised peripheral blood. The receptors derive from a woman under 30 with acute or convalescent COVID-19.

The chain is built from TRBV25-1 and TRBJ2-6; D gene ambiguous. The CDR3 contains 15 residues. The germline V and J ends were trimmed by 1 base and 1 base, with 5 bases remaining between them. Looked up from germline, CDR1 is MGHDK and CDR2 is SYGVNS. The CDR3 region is CASSEWRSGANVLTF. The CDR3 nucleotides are TGTGCCAGCAGTGAATGGAGATCTGGGGCCAACGTCCTGACTTTC. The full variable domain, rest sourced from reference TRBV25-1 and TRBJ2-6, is EADIYQTPRYLVIGTGKKITLECSQTMGHDKMYWYQQDPGMELHLIHYSYGVNSTEKGDLSSESTVSRIRTEHFPLTLESARPSHTSQYLCASSEWRSGANVLTFGAGSRLTVL.

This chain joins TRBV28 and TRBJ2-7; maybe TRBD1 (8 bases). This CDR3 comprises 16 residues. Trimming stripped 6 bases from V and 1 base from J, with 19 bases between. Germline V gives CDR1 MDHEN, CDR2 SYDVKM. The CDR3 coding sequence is TGTGCCAGCAGCCCCCAGGGGGCTAGCGGTTCCTACGAGCAGTACTTC. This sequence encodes CASSPQGASGSYEQYF.

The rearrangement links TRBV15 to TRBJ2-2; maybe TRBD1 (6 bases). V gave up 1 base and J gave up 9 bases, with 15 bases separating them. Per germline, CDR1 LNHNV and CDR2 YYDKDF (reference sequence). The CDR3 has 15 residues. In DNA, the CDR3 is TGTGCCACCAGCAGAGTGGCAAACAGGGATCGGGAGCTGTTTTTT. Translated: CATSRVANRDRELFF.

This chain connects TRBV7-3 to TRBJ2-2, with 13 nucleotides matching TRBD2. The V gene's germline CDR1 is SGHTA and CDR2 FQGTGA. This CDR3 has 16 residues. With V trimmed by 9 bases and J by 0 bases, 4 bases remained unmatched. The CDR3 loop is CARGLAGTSNTGELFF. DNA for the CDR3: TGTGCCAGGGGACTAGCGGGAACTTCGAACACCGGGGAGCTGTTTTTT.

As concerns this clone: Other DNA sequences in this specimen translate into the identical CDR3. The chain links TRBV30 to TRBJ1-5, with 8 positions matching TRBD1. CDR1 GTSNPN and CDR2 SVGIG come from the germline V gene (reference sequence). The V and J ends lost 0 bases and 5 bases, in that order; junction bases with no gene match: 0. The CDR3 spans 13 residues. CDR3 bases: TGTGCCTGGAGTGTACAGGGGGATCAGCCCCAGCATTTT. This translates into CAWSVQGDQPQHF.

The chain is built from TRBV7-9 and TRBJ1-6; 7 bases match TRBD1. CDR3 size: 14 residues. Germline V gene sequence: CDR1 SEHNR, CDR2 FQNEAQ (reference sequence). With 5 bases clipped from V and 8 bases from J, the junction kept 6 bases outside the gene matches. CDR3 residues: CASSLGQNYSPLHF. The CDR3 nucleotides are TGTGCCAGCAGCCTGGGACAGAACTATTCACCCCTCCACTTT.

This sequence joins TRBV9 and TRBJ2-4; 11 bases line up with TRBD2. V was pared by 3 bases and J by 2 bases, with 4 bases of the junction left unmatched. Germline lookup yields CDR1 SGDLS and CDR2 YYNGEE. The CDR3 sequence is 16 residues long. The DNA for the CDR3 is TGTGCCAGCAGCGGCGGACTAGCGGGTTCCAAAAACATTCAGTACTTC. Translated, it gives CASSGGLAGSKNIQYF.

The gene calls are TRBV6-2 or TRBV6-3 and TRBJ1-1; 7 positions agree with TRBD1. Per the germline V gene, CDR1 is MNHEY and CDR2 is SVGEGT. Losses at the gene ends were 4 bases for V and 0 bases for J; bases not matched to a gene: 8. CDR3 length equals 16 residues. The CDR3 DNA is TGTGCCAGCAGTTTTCCGCCCGGGACAGTGAACACTGAAGCTTTCTTT. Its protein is CASSFPPGTVNTEAFF.

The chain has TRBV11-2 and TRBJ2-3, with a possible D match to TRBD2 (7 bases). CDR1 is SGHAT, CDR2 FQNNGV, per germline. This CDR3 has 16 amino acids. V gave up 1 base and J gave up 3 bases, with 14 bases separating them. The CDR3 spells CASSLARGGLTDTQYF. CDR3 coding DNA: TGTGCCAGCAGCTTAGCAAGGGGGGGTCTTACAGATACGCAGTATTTT.

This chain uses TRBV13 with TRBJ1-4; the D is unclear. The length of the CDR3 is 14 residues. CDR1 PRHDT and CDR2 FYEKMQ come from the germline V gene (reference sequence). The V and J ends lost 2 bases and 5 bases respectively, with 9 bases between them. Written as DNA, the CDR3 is TGTGCCAGCAGCTTATCTAGGCAGAATGAAAAACTGTTTTTT. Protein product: CASSLSRQNEKLFF.

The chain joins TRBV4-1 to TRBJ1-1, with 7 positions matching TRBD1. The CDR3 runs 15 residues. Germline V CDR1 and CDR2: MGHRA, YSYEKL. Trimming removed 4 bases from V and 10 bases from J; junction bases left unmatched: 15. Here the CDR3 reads CASSPKPEGARGAFF. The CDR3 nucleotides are TGCGCCAGCAGCCCCAAGCCTGAGGGGGCGCGGGGAGCTTTCTTT.

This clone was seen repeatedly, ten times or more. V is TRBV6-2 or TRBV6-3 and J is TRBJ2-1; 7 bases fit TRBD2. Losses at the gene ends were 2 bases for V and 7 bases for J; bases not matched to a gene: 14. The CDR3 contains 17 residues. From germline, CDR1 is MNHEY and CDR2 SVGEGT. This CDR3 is CASSYLKGLAEGNEQFF. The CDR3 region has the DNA TGTGCCAGCAGTTACCTCAAAGGGCTAGCGGAGGGGAATGAGCAGTTCTTC.

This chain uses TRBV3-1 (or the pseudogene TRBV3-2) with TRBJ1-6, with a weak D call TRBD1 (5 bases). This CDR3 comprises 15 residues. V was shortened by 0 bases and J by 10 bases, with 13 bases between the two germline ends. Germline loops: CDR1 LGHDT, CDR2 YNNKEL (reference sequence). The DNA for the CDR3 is TGTGCCAGCAGCCAAGATCGGGGCCGGGGGTCACCCCTCCACTTT. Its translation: CASSQDRGRGSPLHF.

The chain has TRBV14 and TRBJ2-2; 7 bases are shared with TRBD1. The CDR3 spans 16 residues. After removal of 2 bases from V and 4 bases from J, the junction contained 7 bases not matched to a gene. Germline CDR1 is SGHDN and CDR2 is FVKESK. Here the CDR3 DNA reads TGTGCCAGCAGCCAAATGACAGGGAAGGCCACCGGGGAGCTGTTTTTT. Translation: CASSQMTGKATGELFF.

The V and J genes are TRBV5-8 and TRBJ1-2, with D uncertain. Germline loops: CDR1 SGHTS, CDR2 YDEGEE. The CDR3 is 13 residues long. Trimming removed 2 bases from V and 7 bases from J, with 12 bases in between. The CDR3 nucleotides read TGTGCCAGCAGCTTATCCCCGGTCTCTGGCTACACCTTC. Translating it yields CASSLSPVSGYTF. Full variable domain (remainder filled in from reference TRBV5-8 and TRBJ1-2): EAGVTQSPTHLIKTRGQQATLRCSPISGHTSVYWYQQALGLGLQFLLWYDEGEERNRGNFPPRFSGRQFPNYSSELNVNALELEDSALYLCASSLSPVSGYTFGSGTRLTVV.

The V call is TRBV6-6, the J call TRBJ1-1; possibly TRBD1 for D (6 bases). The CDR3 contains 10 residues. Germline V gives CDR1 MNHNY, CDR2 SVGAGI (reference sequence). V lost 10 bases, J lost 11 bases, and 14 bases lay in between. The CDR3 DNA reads TGTGCCACAATACAGGGACGGGCTTTCTTT. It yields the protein CATIQGRAFF.

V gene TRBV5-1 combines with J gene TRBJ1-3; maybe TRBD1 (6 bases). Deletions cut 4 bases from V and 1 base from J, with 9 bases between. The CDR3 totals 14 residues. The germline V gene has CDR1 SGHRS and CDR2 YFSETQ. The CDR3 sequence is CASSEQGSGNTIYF. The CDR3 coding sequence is TGCGCCAGCAGCGAACAGGGATCTGGAAACACCATATATTTT. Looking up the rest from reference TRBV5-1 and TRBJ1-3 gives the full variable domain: KAGVTQTPRYLIKTRGQQVTLSCSPISGHRSVSWYQQTPGQGLQFLFEYFSETQRNKGNFPGRFSGRQFSNSRSEMNVSTLELGDSALYLCASSEQGSGNTIYFGEGSWLTVV.

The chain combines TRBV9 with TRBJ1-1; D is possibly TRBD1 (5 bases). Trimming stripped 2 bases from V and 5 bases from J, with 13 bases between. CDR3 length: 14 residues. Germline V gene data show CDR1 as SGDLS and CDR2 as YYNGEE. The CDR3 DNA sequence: TGTGCCAGCAGCGTGGGAGGGGCTATGACTGAAGCTTTCTTT. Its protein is CASSVGGAMTEAFF.

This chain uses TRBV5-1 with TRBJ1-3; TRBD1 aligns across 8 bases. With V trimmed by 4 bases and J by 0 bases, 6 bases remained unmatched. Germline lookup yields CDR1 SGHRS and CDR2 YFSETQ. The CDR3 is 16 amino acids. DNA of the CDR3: TGCGCCAGCAGCATAGCCGGGACAGGCTCTGGAAACACCATATATTTT. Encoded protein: CASSIAGTGSGNTIYF.

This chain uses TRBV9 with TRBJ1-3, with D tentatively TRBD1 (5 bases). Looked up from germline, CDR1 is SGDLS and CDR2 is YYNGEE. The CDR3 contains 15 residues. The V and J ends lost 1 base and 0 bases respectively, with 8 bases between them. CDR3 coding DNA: TGTGCCAGCAGCGTATCAGGGATCTCTGGAAACACCATATATTTT. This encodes CASSVSGISGNTIYF.

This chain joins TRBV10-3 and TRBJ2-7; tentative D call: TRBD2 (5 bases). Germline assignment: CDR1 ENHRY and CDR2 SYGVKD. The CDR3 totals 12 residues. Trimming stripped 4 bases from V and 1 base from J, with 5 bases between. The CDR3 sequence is CAISGESYEQYF. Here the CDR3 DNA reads TGTGCCATCAGTGGGGAGTCCTACGAGCAGTACTTC.

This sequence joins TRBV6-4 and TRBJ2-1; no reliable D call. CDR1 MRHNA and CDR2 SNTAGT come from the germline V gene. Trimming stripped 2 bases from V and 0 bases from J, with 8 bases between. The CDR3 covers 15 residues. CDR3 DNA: TGTGCCAGCAGTGACAGGAGAAGCTCCTACAATGAGCAGTTCTTC. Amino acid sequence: CASSDRRSSYNEQFF.

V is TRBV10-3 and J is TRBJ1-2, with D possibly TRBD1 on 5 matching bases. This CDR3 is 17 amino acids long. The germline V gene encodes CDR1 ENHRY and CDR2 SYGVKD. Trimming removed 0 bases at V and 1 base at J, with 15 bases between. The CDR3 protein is CAISESMTETFNYGYTF. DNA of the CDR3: TGTGCCATCAGTGAGTCGATGACAGAAACGTTTAACTATGGCTACACCTTC.

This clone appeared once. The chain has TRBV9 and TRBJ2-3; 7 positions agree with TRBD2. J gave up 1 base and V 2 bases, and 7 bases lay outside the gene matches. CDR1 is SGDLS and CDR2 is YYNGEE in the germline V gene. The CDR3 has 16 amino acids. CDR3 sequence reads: CASSVFAGEGTDTQYF. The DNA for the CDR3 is TGTGCCAGCAGCGTGTTCGCGGGGGAAGGCACAGATACGCAGTATTTT.

The CDR3 loop reads CASSPSLGLGNEKLFF. CDR3 nucleotide sequence: TGTGCCAGCAGCCCGTCCTTGGGCCTCGGAAATGAAAAACTGTTTTTT. The chain couples TRBV7-9 to TRBJ1-4; D unclear. Germline values: CDR1 SEHNR, CDR2 FQNEAQ (reference sequence). The V and J ends lost 5 bases and 5 bases respectively, with 18 bases between them. This CDR3 is built from 16 residues.

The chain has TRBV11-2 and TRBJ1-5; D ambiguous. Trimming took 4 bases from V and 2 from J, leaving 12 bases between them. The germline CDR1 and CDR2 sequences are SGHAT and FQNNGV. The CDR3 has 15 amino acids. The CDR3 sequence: CASSSYAVGNQPQHF. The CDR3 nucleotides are TGTGCCAGCAGCTCTTACGCGGTTGGCAATCAGCCCCAGCATTTT.

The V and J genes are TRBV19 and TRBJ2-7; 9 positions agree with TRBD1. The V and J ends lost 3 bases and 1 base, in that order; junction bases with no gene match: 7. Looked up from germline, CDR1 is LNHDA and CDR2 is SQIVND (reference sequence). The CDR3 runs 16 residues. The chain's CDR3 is CASSITGTGNSYEQYF. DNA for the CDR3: TGTGCCAGTAGTATTACCGGGACAGGGAATTCCTACGAGCAGTACTTC.